This record concerns one T cell receptor (beta chain) sequence. As yet, its antigen is unknown. Time point here: week 11, during vaccination. A single vaccine dose contained 300 ug of mutant IDH1 20-mer peptide, and topical imiquimod was used with it. The data belong to a study of a mutant IDH1 vaccine in newly diagnosed glioma. CDR3 length equals 14 residues. V gave up 1 base and J gave up 9 bases; unmatched junction bases: 7. Germline V gene data show CDR1 as MGHRA and CDR2 as YSYEKL. Repertoires were generated with immunoSEQ multiplex PCR, while TCRdb's copy carries only in-frame clones and drops some. The sample contains 25,000 to 40,000 clones, around 82% of which appear only once.

The J gene is TRBJ2-7, the V gene TRBV4-1; 9 bases agree with TRBD2. The specimen comprised PBMCs, sampled from a glioma patient whose treatment included an IDH1 peptide vaccine. The TCR comes from a man aged 25 to 40 with glioma. CDR3 region: CASSQASGGPGQYF. CDR3 DNA: TGCGCCAGCAGCCAAGCAAGCGGGGGGCCTGGGCAGTACTTC.